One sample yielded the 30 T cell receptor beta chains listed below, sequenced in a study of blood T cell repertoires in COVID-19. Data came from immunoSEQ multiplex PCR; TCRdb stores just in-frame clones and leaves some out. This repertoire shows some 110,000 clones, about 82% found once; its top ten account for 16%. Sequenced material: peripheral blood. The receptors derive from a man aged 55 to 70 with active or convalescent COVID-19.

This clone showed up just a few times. This chain's CDR3 is CASSQELDPTDTQYF. CDR3 bases: TGCGCCAGCAGCCAAGAGCTAGACCCCACAGATACGCAGTATTTT. The genes are TRBV4-1 and TRBJ2-3; D is ambiguous. Per germline, CDR1 MGHRA and CDR2 YSYEKL. Trimming took 0 bases from V and 2 from J, leaving 9 bases between them. The CDR3 length is 15 residues.

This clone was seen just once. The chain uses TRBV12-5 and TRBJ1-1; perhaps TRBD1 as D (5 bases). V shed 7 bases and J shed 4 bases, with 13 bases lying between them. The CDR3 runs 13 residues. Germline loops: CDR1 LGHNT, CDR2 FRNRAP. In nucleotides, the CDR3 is TGTGCTAGTGCACGGGGGGGGAGCACTGAAGCTTTCTTT. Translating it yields CASARGGSTEAFF.

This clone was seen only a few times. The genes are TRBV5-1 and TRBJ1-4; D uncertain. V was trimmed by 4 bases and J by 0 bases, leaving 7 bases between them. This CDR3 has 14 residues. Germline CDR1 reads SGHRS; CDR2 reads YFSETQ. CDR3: CASSLSTTNEKLFF. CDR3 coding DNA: TGCGCCAGCAGCCTGAGTACAACTAATGAAAAACTGTTTTTT. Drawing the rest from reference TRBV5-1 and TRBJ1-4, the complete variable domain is KAGVTQTPRYLIKTRGQQVTLSCSPISGHRSVSWYQQTPGQGLQFLFEYFSETQRNKGNFPGRFSGRQFSNSRSEMNVSTLELGDSALYLCASSLSTTNEKLFFGSGTQLSVL.

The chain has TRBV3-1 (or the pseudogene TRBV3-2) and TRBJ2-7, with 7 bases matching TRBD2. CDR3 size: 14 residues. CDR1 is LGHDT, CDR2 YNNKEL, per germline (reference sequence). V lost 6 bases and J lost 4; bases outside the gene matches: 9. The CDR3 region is CASSRGLEGYEQYF. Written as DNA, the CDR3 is TGTGCCAGCAGTCGAGGACTAGAAGGATACGAGCAGTACTTC.

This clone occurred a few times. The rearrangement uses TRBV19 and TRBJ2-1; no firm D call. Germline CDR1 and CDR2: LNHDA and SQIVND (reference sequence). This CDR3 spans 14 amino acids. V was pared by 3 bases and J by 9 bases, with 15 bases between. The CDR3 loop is CASSIGSVDGEQFF. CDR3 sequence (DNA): TGTGCCAGTAGTATCGGGTCAGTAGATGGTGAGCAGTTCTTC.

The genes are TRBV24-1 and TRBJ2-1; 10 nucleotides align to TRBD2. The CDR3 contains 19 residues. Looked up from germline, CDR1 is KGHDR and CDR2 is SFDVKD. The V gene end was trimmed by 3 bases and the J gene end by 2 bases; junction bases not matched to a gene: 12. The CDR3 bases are TGTGCCACCAGTGATCGACTAGCGGGTAATAAGGGGACCTACAATGAGCAGTTCTTC. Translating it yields CATSDRLAGNKGTYNEQFF.

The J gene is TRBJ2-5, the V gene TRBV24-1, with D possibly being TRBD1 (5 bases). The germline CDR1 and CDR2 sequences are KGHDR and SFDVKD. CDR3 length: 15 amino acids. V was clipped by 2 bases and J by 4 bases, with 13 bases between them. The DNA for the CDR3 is TGTGCCACCAGTGATTGGGGCAGGGCAAGAGAGACCCAGTACTTC. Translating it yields CATSDWGRARETQYF.

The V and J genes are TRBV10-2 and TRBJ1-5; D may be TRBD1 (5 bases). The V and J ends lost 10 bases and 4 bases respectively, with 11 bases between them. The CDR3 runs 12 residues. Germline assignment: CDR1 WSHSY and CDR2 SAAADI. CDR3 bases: TGCGCCACCTCGGGGGGGAATCAGCCCCAGCATTTT. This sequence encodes CATSGGNQPQHF.

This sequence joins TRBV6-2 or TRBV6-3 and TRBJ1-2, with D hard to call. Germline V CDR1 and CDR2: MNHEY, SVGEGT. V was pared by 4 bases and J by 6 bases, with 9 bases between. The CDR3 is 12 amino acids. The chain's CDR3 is CASSLNGNGYTF. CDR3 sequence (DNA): TGTGCCAGCAGTTTGAACGGGAATGGCTACACCTTC.

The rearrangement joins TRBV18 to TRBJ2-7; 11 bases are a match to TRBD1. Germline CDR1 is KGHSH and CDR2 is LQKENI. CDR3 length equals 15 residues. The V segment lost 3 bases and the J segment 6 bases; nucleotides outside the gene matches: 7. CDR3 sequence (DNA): TGTGCCAGCTCACCGGCAGGACAGGGGGCGGTCGAGCAGTACTTC. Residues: CASSPAGQGAVEQYF.

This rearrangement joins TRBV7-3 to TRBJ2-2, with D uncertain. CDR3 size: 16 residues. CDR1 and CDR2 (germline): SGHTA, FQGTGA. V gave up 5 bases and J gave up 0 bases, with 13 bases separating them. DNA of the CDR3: TGTGCCAGCAGCCAGTCCCCCACCGCGAACACCGGGGAGCTGTTTTTT. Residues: CASSQSPTANTGELFF. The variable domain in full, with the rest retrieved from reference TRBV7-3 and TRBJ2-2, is GAGVSQTPSNKVTEKGKYVELRCDPISGHTALYWYRQSLGQGPEFLIYFQGTGAADDSGLPNDRFFAVRPEGSVSTLKIQRTERGDSAVYLCASSQSPTANTGELFFGEGSRLTVL.

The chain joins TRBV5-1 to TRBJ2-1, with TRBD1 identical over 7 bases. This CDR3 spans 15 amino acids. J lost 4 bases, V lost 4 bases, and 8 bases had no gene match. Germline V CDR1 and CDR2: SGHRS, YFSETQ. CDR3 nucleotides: TGCGCCAGCAGCCTGCCGGGACAGCTATACAATGAGCAGTTCTTC. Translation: CASSLPGQLYNEQFF.

CDR3 protein: CASPRRTSGRWGIQYF. The CDR3 DNA sequence: TGTGCCAGCCCCAGGAGGACTAGCGGGAGGTGGGGCATTCAGTACTTC. This sequence joins TRBV3-1 (or the pseudogene TRBV3-2) and TRBJ2-4; 14 positions match TRBD2. Germline assignment: CDR1 LGHDT and CDR2 YNNKEL (reference sequence). This CDR3 is 16 amino acids long. Trimming cost V 8 bases and J 9 bases; bases outside gene matches: 12.

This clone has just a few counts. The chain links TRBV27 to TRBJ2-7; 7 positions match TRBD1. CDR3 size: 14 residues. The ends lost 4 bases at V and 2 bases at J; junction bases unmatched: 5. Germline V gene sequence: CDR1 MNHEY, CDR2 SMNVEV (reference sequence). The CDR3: CASSSVTGTYEQYF. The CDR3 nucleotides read TGTGCCAGCAGTTCCGTGACAGGGACCTACGAGCAGTACTTC.

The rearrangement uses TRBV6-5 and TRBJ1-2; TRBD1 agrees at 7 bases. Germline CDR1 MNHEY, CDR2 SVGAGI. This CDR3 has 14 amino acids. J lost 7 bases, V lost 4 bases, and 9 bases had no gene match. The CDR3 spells CASSSPGGRGGYTF. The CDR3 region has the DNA TGTGCCAGCAGTTCCCCAGGGGGTCGCGGTGGCTACACCTTC.

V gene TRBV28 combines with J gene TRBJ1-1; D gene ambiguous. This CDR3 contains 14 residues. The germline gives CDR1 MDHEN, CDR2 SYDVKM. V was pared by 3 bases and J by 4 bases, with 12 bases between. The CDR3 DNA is TGTGCCAGCAGTTTCCGCCCAGGAAGCACTGAAGCTTTCTTT. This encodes CASSFRPGSTEAFF.

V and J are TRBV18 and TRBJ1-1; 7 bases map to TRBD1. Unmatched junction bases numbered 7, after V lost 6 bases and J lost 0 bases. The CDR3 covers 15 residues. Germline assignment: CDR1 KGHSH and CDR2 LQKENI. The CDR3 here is CASSPDRKMNTEAFF. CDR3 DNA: TGTGCCAGCTCCCCGGACAGGAAGATGAACACTGAAGCTTTCTTT.

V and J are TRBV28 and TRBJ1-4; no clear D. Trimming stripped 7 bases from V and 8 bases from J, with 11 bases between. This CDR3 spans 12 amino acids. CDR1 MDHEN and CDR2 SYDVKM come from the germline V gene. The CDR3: CASIGGREKLFF. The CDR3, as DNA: TGTGCCAGCATCGGTGGGAGGGAAAAACTGTTTTTT.

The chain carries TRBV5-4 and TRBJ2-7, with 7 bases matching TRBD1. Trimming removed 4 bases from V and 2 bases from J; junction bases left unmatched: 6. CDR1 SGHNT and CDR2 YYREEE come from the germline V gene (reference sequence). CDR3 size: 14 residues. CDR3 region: CASSAGGETYEQYF. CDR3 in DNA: TGTGCCAGCAGCGCAGGGGGTGAAACCTACGAGCAGTACTTC.

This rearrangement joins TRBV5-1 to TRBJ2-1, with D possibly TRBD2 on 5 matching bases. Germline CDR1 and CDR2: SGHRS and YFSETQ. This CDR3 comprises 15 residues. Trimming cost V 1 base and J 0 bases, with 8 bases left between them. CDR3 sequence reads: CASSLLGSSYNEQFF. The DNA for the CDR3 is TGCGCCAGCAGCTTGTTGGGGAGCTCCTACAATGAGCAGTTCTTC. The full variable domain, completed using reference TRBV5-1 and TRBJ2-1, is KAGVTQTPRYLIKTRGQQVTLSCSPISGHRSVSWYQQTPGQGLQFLFEYFSETQRNKGNFPGRFSGRQFSNSRSEMNVSTLELGDSALYLCASSLLGSSYNEQFFGPGTRLTVL.

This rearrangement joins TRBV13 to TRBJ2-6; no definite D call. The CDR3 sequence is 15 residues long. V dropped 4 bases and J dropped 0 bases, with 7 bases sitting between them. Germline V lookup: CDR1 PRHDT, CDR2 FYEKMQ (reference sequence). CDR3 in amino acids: CASSSRYSGANVLTF. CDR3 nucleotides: TGTGCCAGCAGCTCTCGGTACTCTGGGGCCAACGTCCTGACTTTC.

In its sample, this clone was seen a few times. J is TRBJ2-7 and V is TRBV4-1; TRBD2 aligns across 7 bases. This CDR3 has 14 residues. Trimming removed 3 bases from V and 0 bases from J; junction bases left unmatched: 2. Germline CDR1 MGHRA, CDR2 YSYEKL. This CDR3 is CASSHVAGSYEQYF. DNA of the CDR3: TGCGCCAGCAGCCACGTAGCGGGCTCCTACGAGCAGTACTTC.

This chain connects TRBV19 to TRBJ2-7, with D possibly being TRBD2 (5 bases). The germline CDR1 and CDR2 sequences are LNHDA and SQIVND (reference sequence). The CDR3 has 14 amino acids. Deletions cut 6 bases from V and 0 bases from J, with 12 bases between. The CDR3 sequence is CASSSGTSSYEQYF. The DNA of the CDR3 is TGTGCCAGTAGCTCAGGCACTAGCTCCTACGAGCAGTACTTC. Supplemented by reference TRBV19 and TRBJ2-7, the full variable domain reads DGGITQSPKYLFRKEGQNVTLSCEQNLNHDAMYWYRQDPGQGLRLIYYSQIVNDFQKGDIAEGYSVSREKKESFPLTVTSAQKNPTAFYLCASSSGTSSYEQYFGPGTRLTVT.

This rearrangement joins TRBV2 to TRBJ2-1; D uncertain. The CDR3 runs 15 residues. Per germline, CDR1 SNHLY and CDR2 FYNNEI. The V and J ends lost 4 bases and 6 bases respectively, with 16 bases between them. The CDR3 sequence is CASSVVAYPPNEQFF. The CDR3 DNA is TGTGCCAGCAGTGTCGTGGCATACCCCCCCAATGAGCAGTTCTTC. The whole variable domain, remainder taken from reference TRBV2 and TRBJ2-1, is EPEVTQTPSHQVTQMGQEVILRCVPISNHLYFYWYRQILGQKVEFLVSFYNNEISEKSEIFDDQFSVERPDGSNFTLKIRSTKLEDSAMYFCASSVVAYPPNEQFFGPGTRLTVL.

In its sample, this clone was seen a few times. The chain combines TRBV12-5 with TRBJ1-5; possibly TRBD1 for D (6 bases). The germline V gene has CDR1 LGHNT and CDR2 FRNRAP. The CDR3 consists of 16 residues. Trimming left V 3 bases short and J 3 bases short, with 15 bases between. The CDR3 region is CASGFWGPTSNQPQHF. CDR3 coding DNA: TGTGCTAGTGGTTTCTGGGGGCCGACCTCCAATCAGCCCCAGCATTTT.

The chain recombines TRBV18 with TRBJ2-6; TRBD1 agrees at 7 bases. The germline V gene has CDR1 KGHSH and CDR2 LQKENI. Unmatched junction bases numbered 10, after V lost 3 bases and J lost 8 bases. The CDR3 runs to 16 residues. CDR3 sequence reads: CASSPRQGAATNVLTF. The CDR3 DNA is TGTGCCAGCTCACCTAGACAGGGCGCGGCGACCAACGTCCTGACTTTC.

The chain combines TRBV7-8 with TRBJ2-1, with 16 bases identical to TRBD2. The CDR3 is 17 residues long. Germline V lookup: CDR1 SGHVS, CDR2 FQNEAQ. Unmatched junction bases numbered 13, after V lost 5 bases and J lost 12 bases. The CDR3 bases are TGTGCCAGCAGCGGGACTAGCGGGAGGGTCGCGTATTTGGCGCAGTTCTTC. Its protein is CASSGTSGRVAYLAQFF. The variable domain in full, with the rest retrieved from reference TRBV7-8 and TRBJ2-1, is GAGVSQSPRYKVAKRGQDVALRCDPISGHVSLFWYQQALGQGPEFLTYFQNEAQLDKSGLPSDRFFAERPEGSVSTLKIQRTQQEDSAVYLCASSGTSGRVAYLAQFFGPGTRLTVL.

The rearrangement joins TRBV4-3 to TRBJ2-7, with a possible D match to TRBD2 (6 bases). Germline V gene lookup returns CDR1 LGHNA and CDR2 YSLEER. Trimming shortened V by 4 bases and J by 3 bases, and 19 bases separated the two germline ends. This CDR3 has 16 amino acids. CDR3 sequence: CASSRAGEAGHYEQYF. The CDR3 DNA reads TGCGCCAGCAGCCGAGCTGGGGAAGCGGGCCACTACGAGCAGTACTTC.

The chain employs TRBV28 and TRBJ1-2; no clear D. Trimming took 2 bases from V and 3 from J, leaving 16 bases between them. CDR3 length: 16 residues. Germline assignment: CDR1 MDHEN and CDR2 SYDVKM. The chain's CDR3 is CASSLEVPLNDYGYTF. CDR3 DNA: TGTGCCAGCAGTTTAGAAGTCCCCCTAAACGACTATGGCTACACCTTC.

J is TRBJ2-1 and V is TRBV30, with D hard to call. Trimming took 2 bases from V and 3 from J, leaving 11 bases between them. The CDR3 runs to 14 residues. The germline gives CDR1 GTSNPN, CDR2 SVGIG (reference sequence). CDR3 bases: TGTGCCTGGAGTCTGGTAGCTCACTACAATGAGCAGTTCTTC. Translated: CAWSLVAHYNEQFF.